The 30 T cell receptor beta chains reported below all come from one sample, sequenced in a study of human T cells and chemical hapten exposure. This sample's time point: patch test 1, 2 weeks after DPC sensitization. Treatment defined: therapeutic diphenylcyclopropenone sensitization with weekly scalp DPC. In TCRdb, the RACE reads were re-called with MiXCR into one record per CDR3 protein. The table has about 360,000 distinct CDR3 sequences, about 4.4% seen once. The sample in question was whole blood, obtained in connection with sensitization to the hapten diphenylcyclopropenone (DPC). These receptors were obtained from a woman aged 45-65 years with alopecia areata. Some clones in this sample may be carry-over from other donors' samples.

This clonotype showed up just a few times. The chain joins TRBV9 to TRBJ2-1, with a tentative D call TRBD1 (5 bases). CDR1 is SGDLS, CDR2 YYNGEE, per germline. The germline V and J ends were trimmed by 3 bases and 8 bases, with 12 bases remaining between them. The CDR3 runs 13 residues. The CDR3 region is CASSAGEGDEQFF. CDR3 nucleotides: TGTGCCAGCAGCGCCGGAGAAGGGGATGAGCAGTTCTTC.

This clonotype was counted ten times or more. The chain combines TRBV7-6 with TRBJ2-7; D uncertain. The V end was cut by 1 base, the J end by 3 bases, with 7 bases between. The germline V gene encodes CDR1 SGHVS and CDR2 FNYEAQ. The CDR3 spans 13 residues. CDR3 in DNA: TGTGCCAGCAGCTTAGATGGTCGCTACGAGCAGTACTTC. Translating it yields CASSLDGRYEQYF.

The V call is TRBV6-6, the J call TRBJ2-5, with D possibly matching TRBD1 (5 bases). V was cut by 5 bases and J by 2 bases, with 9 bases left in between. The germline CDR1 and CDR2 sequences are MNHNY and SVGAGI (reference sequence). This CDR3 is built from 13 residues. CDR3 region: CASSPRQQETQYF. The CDR3 DNA sequence: TGTGCCAGCAGTCCCCGACAGCAAGAGACCCAGTACTTC.

This clonotype was seen only a few times. The rearrangement links TRBV7-9 to TRBJ1-1; D call uncertain. V lost 2 bases to trimming and J lost 0 bases, with 10 bases between them. The CDR3 contains 15 residues. Looked up from germline, CDR1 is SEHNR and CDR2 is FQNEAQ (reference sequence). CDR3 nucleotides: TGTGCCAGCAGCTTATCTCTAGCCATGAACACTGAAGCTTTCTTT. Amino acid sequence: CASSLSLAMNTEAFF.

This clonotype was picked up many times. The rearrangement joins TRBV12-3 or TRBV12-4 to TRBJ2-5, with D maybe TRBD2 (5 bases). With 2 bases removed from V and 10 bases from J, the gap between germline ends came to 17 bases. CDR3 length: 14 residues. DNA of the CDR3: TGTGCCAGCAGTTTATCGACGGGCAAACGGGACCAGTACTTC. Encoded protein: CASSLSTGKRDQYF.

The table lists this clonotype with a few counts. V and J are TRBV10-3 and TRBJ1-2; 7 bases map to TRBD1. The length of the CDR3 is 14 residues. Per the germline V gene, CDR1 is ENHRY and CDR2 is SYGVKD. V lost 7 bases, J lost 4 bases, and 9 bases stayed unmatched. The CDR3 DNA reads TGTGCCATCACCCCGGACAGGAGTTCCTATGGCTACACCTTC. Protein: CAITPDRSSYGYTF.

The chain uses TRBV28 and TRBJ2-7; 8 nucleotides match TRBD2. Trimming took 3 bases from V and 2 from J; bases not matched to a gene: 9. Germline-derived CDR1 and CDR2 are MDHEN and SYDVKM. The CDR3 contains 16 residues. The CDR3 coding sequence is TGTGCCAGCAGTTTCTACCGGACTAGCATGGCCTACGAGCAGTACTTC. This encodes CASSFYRTSMAYEQYF.

Regarding this clonotype: A much larger clone is a single base away; this may be a read error. The limits of the CDR3 on the DNA are not certain, so only TCRdb's listed CDR3 is given. The rearrangement uses TRBV20-1 and TRBJ2-1; the DNA was not used to check the table's D call, TRBD2. Germline V lookup: CDR1 DFQATT, CDR2 SNEGSKA (reference sequence). Both ends counted, the CDR3 spans 17 residues. This CDR3 reads CSARVGGGAGTRNEQIF.

The V and J genes are TRBV29-1 and TRBJ1-5, with a tentative D call TRBD1 (5 bases). Germline V CDR1 and CDR2: SQVTM, ANQGSEA. This CDR3 contains 12 residues. Trimming shortened V by 6 bases and J by 8 bases, and 14 bases separated the two germline ends. The CDR3 sequence is CSVQEGSEPQHF. The CDR3 DNA is TGCAGCGTCCAAGAGGGGTCGGAGCCCCAGCATTTT.

The chain uses TRBV21-1 and TRBJ1-1; no DNA check was done on the table's D call, TRBD1. TRBV21-1 is flagged as a pseudogene. The CDR3 runs to 15 residues. CDR3 region: CASSRDGGKNTEAFF. The CDR3 DNA sequence: TGTGCCAGCAGCAGGGACGGGGGGAAGAACACTGAAGCTTTCTTT.

In this sample, this clonotype turned up a few times. At one of its ends the junction is not consistent with the germline gene, which may arise from a read error. The rearrangement links TRBV6-2 or TRBV6-3 to TRBJ2-7, with D possibly called TRBD1 or TRBD2 (5 bases each). The CDR3 is 14 residues long. Per germline, CDR1 MNHEY and CDR2 SVGEGT. The CDR3 protein is CASSYYQETGPREF. In nucleotides, the CDR3 is TGTGCCAGCAGTTACTACCAAGAAACAGGTCCCAGGGAGTTC.

This clonotype was seen ten or more times. The chain carries TRBV6-2 or TRBV6-3 and TRBJ2-1; D is unresolved. This CDR3 contains 12 residues. V lost 5 bases and J lost 7, with 9 bases in between. CDR1 is MNHEY and CDR2 is SVGEGT in the germline V gene. CDR3 sequence (DNA): TGTGCCAGCAGTCCGCTAGTTAATGAGCAGTTCTTC. The encoded protein is CASSPLVNEQFF.

A few counts support this clonotype. The gene calls are TRBV6-1 and TRBJ2-7; perhaps TRBD1 as D (6 bases). The V end lost 6 bases, the J end lost 3 bases, and 18 bases lay between the germline ends. Germline assignment: CDR1 MNHNS and CDR2 SASEGT. The CDR3 is 15 residues long. CDR3 amino acids: CASRGASLINYEQYF. CDR3 coding DNA: TGTGCCAGCAGGGGGGCCAGCCTAATAAACTACGAGCAGTACTTC.

This clonotype has at least ten counts. The chain employs TRBV6-1 and TRBJ1-5, with 7 nucleotides matching TRBD1. V trimming: 8 bases; J trimming: 0 bases; junction bases outside the gene matches: 4. Germline assignment: CDR1 MNHNS and CDR2 SASEGT. The CDR3 sequence is 14 residues long. The CDR3 loop reads CASDRALSNQPQHF. For the CDR3, the DNA is TGTGCCAGCGACAGGGCCCTTAGCAATCAGCCCCAGCATTTT.

This clonotype turned up a few times. The rearrangement links TRBV24-1 to TRBJ2-1; 9 bases map to TRBD1. The germline V gene has CDR1 KGHDR and CDR2 SFDVKD. This CDR3 contains 15 residues. Trimming cost V 4 bases and J 8 bases; bases outside gene matches: 8. CDR3 DNA: TGTGCCACCAGTGACGAAGGACAGGGGCGGGATGAGCAGTTCTTC. As protein: CATSDEGQGRDEQFF.

This clonotype was observed at least ten times. The rearrangement joins TRBV25-1 to TRBJ1-5, with no clear D. Trimming took 2 bases from V and 6 from J, leaving 5 bases between them. The CDR3 loop spans 12 amino acids. The germline gives CDR1 MGHDK, CDR2 SYGVNS. CDR3 DNA sequence: TGTGCCAGCAGTGAAGGAGGTCAGCCCCAGCATTTT. It codes for CASSEGGQPQHF.

The V and J genes are TRBV2 and TRBJ1-5; D may be TRBD1 (6 bases). V lost 3 bases to trimming and J lost 14 bases, with 17 bases between them. Germline V lookup: CDR1 SNHLY, CDR2 FYNNEI. The length of the CDR3 is 13 residues. CDR3 sequence: CASSEDSNQLKHF. DNA of the CDR3: TGTGCCAGCAGTGAGGACAGCAATCAGCTCAAGCATTTT.

This clonotype was detected many times. This chain joins TRBV28 and TRBJ2-3, with D hard to call. In germline, CDR1 is MDHEN, CDR2 SYDVKM. Trimming cost V 6 bases and J 4 bases, with 8 bases left between them. The CDR3 covers 12 residues. CDR3 in amino acids: CASRLRSDTQYF. CDR3 coding DNA: TGTGCCAGCAGATTACGGTCAGATACGCAGTATTTT.

In its sample, this clonotype was seen many times. V usage is TRBV18 and J usage is TRBJ2-1; unclear D gene. Germline CDR1 reads KGHSH; CDR2 reads LQKENI. This CDR3 comprises 17 residues. The V gene lost 6 bases and the J gene lost 0 bases, with 18 bases spanning the gap. CDR3 sequence reads: CASSLNGISSSYNEQFF. In DNA, the CDR3 is TGTGCCAGCTCCCTCAATGGGATCTCCAGCTCCTACAATGAGCAGTTCTTC.

The table lists this clonotype with many counts. The genes are TRBV29-1 and TRBJ1-5; the D gene is possibly TRBD1 (5 bases). The CDR3 spans 12 residues. V shed 7 bases and J shed 3 bases, with 10 bases lying between them. CDR1 is SQVTM, CDR2 ANQGSEA, per germline. CDR3 residues: CSAGRDNQPQHF. The CDR3, as DNA: TGCAGCGCGGGACGGGACAATCAGCCCCAGCATTTT.

This clonotype was counted many times. This chain uses TRBV29-1 with TRBJ1-2; D is perhaps TRBD1 (5 bases). Looked up from germline, CDR1 is SQVTM and CDR2 is ANQGSEA. Trimming took 3 bases from V and 3 from J, leaving 11 bases between them. CDR3 length: 13 amino acids. The CDR3 bases are TGCAGCGTTGACGGCCAGACAGACTATGGCTACACCTTC. This sequence encodes CSVDGQTDYGYTF.

At least ten counts were recorded for this clonotype. The rearrangement uses TRBV11-2 and TRBJ1-1; D remains unclear. CDR1 and CDR2 from the germline V gene are SGHAT and FQNNGV. V shed 2 bases and J shed 11 bases, with 15 bases lying between them. The length of the CDR3 is 13 residues. As DNA, the CDR3 is TGTGCCAGCAGCTTAAAAATAGCCAGTAACGCTTTCTTT. Translation: CASSLKIASNAFF.

V and J are TRBV20-1 and TRBJ1-4, with D unclear. Trimming took off 0 bases at V and 5 bases at J, with 13 bases between the two ends. CDR3 length: 15 residues. Looked up from germline, CDR1 is DFQATT and CDR2 is SNEGSKA (reference sequence). The CDR3 protein is CSARDSTALNEKLFF. CDR3 coding DNA: TGCAGTGCTAGAGATTCAACAGCCTTGAATGAAAAACTGTTTTTT.

Details on this clonotype: This may stem from a read error, because a much larger clone lies one nucleotide away. This chain links TRBV3-1 with TRBJ2-3, with TRBD2 as a possible D gene (6 bases). The ends were cut back, 0 bases at V and 1 base at J, with 8 bases in the middle. The length of the CDR3 is 15 residues. Per the germline V gene, CDR1 is LGHDT and CDR2 is YNNKEL (reference sequence). This CDR3 reads CASSQDIAGTDTQYF. The CDR3 region has the DNA TGTGCCAGCAGCCAAGACATAGCGGGCACAGATACGCAGTATTTT.

The sample holds many counts of this clonotype. The V and J genes are TRBV6-1 and TRBJ1-1; D call uncertain. Trimming cost V 1 base and J 4 bases, with 10 bases left between them. The CDR3 contains 14 residues. CDR1 and CDR2 from the germline V gene are MNHNS and SASEGT. The CDR3 DNA reads as TGTGCCAGCAGTGAAGTTGGCGGGAGCACTGAAGCTTTCTTT. Translating it yields CASSEVGGSTEAFF.

This clonotype was seen a few times. DNA of the CDR3: TGTGCCAGCAGCCTCCGGTTAACAGGGGGCAGGGGAGAGACCCAGTACTTC. Translation: CASSLRLTGGRGETQYF. This chain connects TRBV7-2 to TRBJ2-5; 9 bases match TRBD1. The ends lost 5 bases at V and 4 bases at J; junction bases unmatched: 14. CDR1 SGHTA and CDR2 FQGNSA come from the germline V gene. The CDR3 length is 17 residues.

This clonotype was picked up many times. The chain couples TRBV27 to TRBJ2-2, with D unclear. Trimming took off 5 bases at V and 7 bases at J, with 17 bases between the two ends. The CDR3 totals 15 residues. CDR1 and CDR2 (germline): MNHEY, SMNVEV (reference sequence). Here the CDR3 DNA reads TGTGCCAGCAGTATGACCGCCGCCCGTATCGGGGAGCTGTTTTTT. Translating gives CASSMTAARIGELFF.

The rearrangement uses TRBV27 and TRBJ2-1, with D possibly being TRBD1 or TRBD2 (6 bases each). Trimming removed 7 bases at V and 15 bases at J, with 16 bases between. CDR3 length: 11 amino acids. Germline CDR1 and CDR2: MNHEY and SMNVEV (reference sequence). The CDR3 coding sequence is TGTGCCAGCATAGAAGGGGGGAGAGGGTTCTTC. This gives the protein CASIEGGRGFF.

The table lists this clonotype with a few counts. The genes are TRBV20-1 and TRBJ1-5; D is possibly TRBD1 (5 bases). V gave up 3 bases and J gave up 1 base, with 10 bases separating them. The CDR3 length is 14 residues. The germline CDR1 and CDR2 sequences are DFQATT and SNEGSKA (reference sequence). The CDR3 sequence is CSASLGGSNQPQHF. The CDR3 DNA reads TGCAGTGCTAGTTTGGGGGGGAGCAATCAGCCCCAGCATTTT.

V and J are TRBV10-3 and TRBJ2-7; weak D call: TRBD2 (6 bases). The CDR3 runs to 16 residues. CDR1 ENHRY and CDR2 SYGVKD come from the germline V gene. V dropped 7 bases and J dropped 2 bases, with 21 bases sitting between them. The chain's CDR3 is CAITTSDGAGTYEQYF. CDR3 nucleotide sequence: TGTGCCATCACCACTTCCGACGGCGCGGGGACCTACGAGCAGTACTTC.